This T cell receptor beta chain was sequenced during a study of T cell responses to AZD1222 COVID-19 vaccine. Whole-study results and caveats: Females made up more of the donors, who were largely white British, and clonal diversity may have come out too low. Baseline antibody screening turned up just six seropositive AZD1222 recipients. Spike-specific TCR breadth and depth grew following two AZD1222 doses.

A note on this clone: Its antigen is undetermined.

CDR3 length: 15 residues. Germline CDR1 and CDR2: SGHTA and FQGNSA. The V and J ends lost 5 bases and 8 bases, in that order; junction bases with no gene match: 10. Repertoires were generated with immunoSEQ multiplex PCR, while TCRdb's copy carries only in-frame clones and drops some. The sample shows 130,000 or so clones, around 89% of them seen only once. The clonotype comes from an adult in good health. Material: peripheral blood, obtained on day 0 of AZD1222 vaccination. The genes are TRBV7-2 and TRBJ2-1; 9 nucleotides align to TRBD2. This CDR3 is CASSPGTSIGHEQFF. The CDR3 DNA is TGTGCCAGCAGCCCGGGGACTAGCATCGGACATGAGCAGTTCTTC.